This TCR beta chain was documented in a study of blood T cell repertoires in COVID-19. Study context: Samples representing acute and convalescent COVID-19 were sourced from the United States, Italy and Spain. T cells, B-cell-depleted T cells, or PBMCs provided the cDNA or gDNA that served as material.

With 4 bases removed from V and 1 base from J, the gap between germline ends came to 16 bases. CDR3 length: 17 residues. CDR1 is MGHRA, CDR2 YSYEKL, per germline. This clone was seen a handful of times. Per the study methods: Estimation of nucleated cell counts relied on the amplification of reference gene primers. Clones were sequenced by immunoSEQ multiplex PCR, and TCRdb holds only the in-frame ones, with some missing. For V, J and clone size, that table is used; D and trimming come from the DNA. This sample has more than 200,000 clones; around nine tenths occur once, and the top ten carry 1.5% to 2%.

This sequence originates from a woman aged 45-65 years who had recovered from COVID-19. Sequencing input: PBMCs or T cells enriched from blood (not recorded which). J is TRBJ2-2 and V is TRBV4-1, with a weak D call TRBD1 (5 bases). This CDR3 reads CASSRQGWGRNTGELFF. The CDR3 nucleotides are TGCGCCAGCAGCCGCCAAGGATGGGGCCGGAACACCGGGGAGCTGTTTTTT.